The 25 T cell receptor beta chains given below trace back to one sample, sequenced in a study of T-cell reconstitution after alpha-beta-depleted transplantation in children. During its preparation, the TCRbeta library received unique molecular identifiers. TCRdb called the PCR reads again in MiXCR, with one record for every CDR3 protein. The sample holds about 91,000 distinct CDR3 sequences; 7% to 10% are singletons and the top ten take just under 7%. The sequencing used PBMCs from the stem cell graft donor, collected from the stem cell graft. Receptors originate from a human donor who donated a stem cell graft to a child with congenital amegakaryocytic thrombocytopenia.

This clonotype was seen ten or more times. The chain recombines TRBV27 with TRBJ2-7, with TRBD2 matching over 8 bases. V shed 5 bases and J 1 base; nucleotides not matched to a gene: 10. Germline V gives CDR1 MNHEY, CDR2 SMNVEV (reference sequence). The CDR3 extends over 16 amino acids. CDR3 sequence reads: CASSRSTSGGSYEQYF. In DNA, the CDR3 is TGTGCCAGCAGTCGGTCGACAAGCGGGGGTTCCTACGAGCAGTACTTC.

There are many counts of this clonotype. The CDR3 sequence: CASSDRWDYGYTF. The CDR3 nucleotides read TGTGCCAGCTCCGACAGATGGGACTATGGCTACACCTTC. The J gene is TRBJ1-2, the V gene TRBV18, with D tentatively TRBD1 (5 bases). The V and J ends lost 6 bases and 3 bases respectively, with 11 bases between them. Germline loops: CDR1 KGHSH, CDR2 LQKENI. The CDR3 is 13 residues long.

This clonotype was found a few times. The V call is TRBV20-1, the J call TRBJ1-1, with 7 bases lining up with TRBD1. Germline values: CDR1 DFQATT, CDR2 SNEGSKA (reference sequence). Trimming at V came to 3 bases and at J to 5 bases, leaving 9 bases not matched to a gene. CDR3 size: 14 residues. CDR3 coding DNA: TGCAGTGCTAGGCGACAGGGATGGAGGACTGAAGCTTTCTTT. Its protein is CSARRQGWRTEAFF.

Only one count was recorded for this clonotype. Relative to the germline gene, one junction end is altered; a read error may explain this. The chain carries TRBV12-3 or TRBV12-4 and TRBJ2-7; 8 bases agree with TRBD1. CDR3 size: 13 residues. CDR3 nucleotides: TGTGCCAGCAGTTTAGGACAGGGGTACGACCAGTACTTC. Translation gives CASSLGQGYDQYF.

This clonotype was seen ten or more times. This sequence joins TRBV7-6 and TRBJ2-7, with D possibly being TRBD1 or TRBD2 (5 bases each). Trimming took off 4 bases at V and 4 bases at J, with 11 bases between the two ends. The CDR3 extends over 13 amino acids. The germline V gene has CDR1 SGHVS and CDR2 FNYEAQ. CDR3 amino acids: CASSSRGLYEQYF. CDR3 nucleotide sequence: TGTGCCAGCAGCTCACGGGGCCTTTACGAGCAGTACTTC.

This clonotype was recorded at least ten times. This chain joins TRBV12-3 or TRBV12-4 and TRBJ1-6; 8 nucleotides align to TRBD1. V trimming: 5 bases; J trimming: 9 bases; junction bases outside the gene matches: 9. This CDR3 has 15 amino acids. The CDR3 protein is CASSQSTGAGSPLHF. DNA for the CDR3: TGTGCCAGCAGTCAGTCGACAGGGGCAGGTTCACCCCTCCACTTT.

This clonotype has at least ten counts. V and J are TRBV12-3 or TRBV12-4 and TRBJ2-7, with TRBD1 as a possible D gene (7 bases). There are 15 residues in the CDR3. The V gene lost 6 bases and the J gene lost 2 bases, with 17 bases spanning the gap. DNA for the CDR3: TGTGCCAGCAGGCAAGGCGGGACAGCGACCTACGAGCAGTACTTC. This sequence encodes CASRQGGTATYEQYF.

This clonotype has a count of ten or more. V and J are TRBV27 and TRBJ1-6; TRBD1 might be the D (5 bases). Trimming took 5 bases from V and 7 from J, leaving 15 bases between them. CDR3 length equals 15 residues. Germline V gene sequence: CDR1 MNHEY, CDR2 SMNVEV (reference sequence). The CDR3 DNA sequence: TGTGCCAGCAGTCCCGCAGCAGGGCGGAATTCACCCCTCCACTTT. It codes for CASSPAAGRNSPLHF.

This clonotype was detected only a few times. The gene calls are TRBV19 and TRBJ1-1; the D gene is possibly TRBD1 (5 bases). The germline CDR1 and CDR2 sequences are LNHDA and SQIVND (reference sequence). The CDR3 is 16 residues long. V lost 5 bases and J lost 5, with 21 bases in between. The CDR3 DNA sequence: TGTGCCAGTAGTCCCTCCAGGGCGAGGCGAGGGACTGAAGCTTTCTTT. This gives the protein CASSPSRARRGTEAFF.

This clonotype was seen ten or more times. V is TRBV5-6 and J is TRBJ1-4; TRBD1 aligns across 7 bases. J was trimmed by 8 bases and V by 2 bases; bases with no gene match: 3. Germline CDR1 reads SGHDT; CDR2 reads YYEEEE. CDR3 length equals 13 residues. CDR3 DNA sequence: TGTGCCAGCAGCTTTGGGACAGACGAAAAACTGTTTTTT. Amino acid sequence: CASSFGTDEKLFF.

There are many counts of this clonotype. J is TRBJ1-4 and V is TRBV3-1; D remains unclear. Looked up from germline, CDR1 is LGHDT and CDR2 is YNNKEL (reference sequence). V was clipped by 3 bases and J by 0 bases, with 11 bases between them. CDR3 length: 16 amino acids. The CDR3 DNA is TGTGCCAGCAGCCATCTGCCGGGCGCAACTAATGAAAAACTGTTTTTT. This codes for CASSHLPGATNEKLFF.

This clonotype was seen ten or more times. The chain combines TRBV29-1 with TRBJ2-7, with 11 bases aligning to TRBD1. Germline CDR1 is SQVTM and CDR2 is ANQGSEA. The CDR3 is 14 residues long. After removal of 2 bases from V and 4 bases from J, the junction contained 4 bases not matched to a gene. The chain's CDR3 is CSVETGQGGYEQYF. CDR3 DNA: TGCAGCGTTGAAACGGGACAGGGGGGGTACGAGCAGTACTTC.

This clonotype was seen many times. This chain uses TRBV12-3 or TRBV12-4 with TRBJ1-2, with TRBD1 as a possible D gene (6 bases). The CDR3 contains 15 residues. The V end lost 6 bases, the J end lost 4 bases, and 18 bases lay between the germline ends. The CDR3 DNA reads TGTGCCAGCAGCCCTTGGTCCTCGGGGGCCTATGGCTACACCTTC. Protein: CASSPWSSGAYGYTF.

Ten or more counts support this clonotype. CDR3 bases: TGTGCCAGCATCCCGCTGGCGGGAGCGCACGAGCAGTACTTC. Translation: CASIPLAGAHEQYF. The chain recombines TRBV7-2 with TRBJ2-7; 7 bases match TRBD2. J gave up 5 bases and V 7 bases, and 11 bases lay outside the gene matches. The V gene's germline CDR1 is SGHTA and CDR2 FQGNSA. CDR3 length: 14 amino acids.

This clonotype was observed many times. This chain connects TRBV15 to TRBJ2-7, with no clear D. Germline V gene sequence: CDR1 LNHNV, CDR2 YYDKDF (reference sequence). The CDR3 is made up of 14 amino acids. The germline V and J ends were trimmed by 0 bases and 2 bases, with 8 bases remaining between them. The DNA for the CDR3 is TGTGCCACCAGCAGAGATCCCCTTACCTACGAGCAGTACTTC. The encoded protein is CATSRDPLTYEQYF.

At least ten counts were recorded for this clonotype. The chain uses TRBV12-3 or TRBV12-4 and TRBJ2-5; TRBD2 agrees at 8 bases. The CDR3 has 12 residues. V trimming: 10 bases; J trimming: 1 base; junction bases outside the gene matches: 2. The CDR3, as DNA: TGTGCCACGGGAGGGAGCCAAGAGACCCAGTACTTC. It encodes CATGGSQETQYF.

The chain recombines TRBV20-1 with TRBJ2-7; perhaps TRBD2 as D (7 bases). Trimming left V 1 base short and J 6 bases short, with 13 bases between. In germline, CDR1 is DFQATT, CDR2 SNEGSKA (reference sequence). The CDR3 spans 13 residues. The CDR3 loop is CSARVAGAGEQYF. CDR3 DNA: TGCAGTGCTAGAGTTGCGGGGGCGGGCGAGCAGTACTTC.

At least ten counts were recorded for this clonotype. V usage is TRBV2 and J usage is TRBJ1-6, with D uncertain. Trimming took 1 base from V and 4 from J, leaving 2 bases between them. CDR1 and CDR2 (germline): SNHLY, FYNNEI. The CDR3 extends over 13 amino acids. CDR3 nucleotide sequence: TGTGCCAGCAGTGAAGGATATAATTCACCCCTCCACTTT. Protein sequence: CASSEGYNSPLHF. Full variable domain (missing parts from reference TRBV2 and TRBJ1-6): EPEVTQTPSHQVTQMGQEVILRCVPISNHLYFYWYRQILGQKVEFLVSFYNNEISEKSEIFDDQFSVERPDGSNFTLKIRSTKLEDSAMYFCASSEGYNSPLHFGNGTRLTVT.

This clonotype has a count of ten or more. The CDR3 DNA is TGTGCCAGCAGGTCTAGCGGGAGGAACTCCTACAATGAGCAGTTCTTC. Its translation: CASRSSGRNSYNEQFF. This chain links TRBV12-3 or TRBV12-4 with TRBJ2-1, with TRBD2 matching 11 bases. This CDR3 is 16 amino acids long. V was pared by 6 bases and J by 0 bases, with 4 bases of the junction left unmatched.

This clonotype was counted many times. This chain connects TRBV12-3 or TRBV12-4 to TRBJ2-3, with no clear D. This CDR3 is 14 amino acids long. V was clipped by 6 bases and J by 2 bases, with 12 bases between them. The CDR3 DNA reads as TGTGCCAGCAGGCCCGGCCTAGTCACAGATACGCAGTATTTT. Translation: CASRPGLVTDTQYF.

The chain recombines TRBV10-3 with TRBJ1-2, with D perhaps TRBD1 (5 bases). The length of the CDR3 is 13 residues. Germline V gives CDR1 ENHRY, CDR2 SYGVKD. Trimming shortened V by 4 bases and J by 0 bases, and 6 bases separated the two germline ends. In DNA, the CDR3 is TGTGCCATCAGTGGACAGCCTAACTATGGCTACACCTTC. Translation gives CAISGQPNYGYTF.

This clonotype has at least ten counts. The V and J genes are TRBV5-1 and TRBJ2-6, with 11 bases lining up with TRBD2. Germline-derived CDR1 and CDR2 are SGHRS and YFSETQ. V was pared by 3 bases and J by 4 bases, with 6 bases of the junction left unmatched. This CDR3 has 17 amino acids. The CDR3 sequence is CASSYSGRASGANVLTF. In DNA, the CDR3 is TGCGCCAGCAGCTATAGCGGGAGGGCCTCCGGGGCCAACGTCCTGACTTTC.

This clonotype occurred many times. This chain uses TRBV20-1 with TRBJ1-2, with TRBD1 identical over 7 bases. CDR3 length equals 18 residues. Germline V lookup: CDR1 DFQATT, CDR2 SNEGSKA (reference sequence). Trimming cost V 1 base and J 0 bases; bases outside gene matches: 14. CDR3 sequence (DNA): TGCAGTGCTAGAGGTTTGGAGGACAGGACCTATTCTAACTATGGCTACACCTTC. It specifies CSARGLEDRTYSNYGYTF.

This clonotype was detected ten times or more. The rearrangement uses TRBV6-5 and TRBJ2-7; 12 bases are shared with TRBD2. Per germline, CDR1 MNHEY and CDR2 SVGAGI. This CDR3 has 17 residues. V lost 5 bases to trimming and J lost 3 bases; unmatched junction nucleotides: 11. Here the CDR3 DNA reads TGTGCCAGCAGTCCCACATGGCGACTAGCGGGAGACTACGAGCAGTACTTC. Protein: CASSPTWRLAGDYEQYF.

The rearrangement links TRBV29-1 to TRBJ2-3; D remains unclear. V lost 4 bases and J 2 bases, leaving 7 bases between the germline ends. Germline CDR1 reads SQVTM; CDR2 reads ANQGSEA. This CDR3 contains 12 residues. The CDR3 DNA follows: TGCAGCGTTGGATTAACCACAGATACGCAGTATTTT. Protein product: CSVGLTTDTQYF.